Below, one T cell receptor beta chain is given with its context. What it binds is unknown. Primers: 60 Vbeta forward and 13 Jbeta reverse. TCRdb keeps only in-frame clones here, not all; method: immunoSEQ multiplex PCR. This table holds 100,000 to 150,000 clones. The record originates from a study of cytomegalovirus exposure and HLA in healthy donors. Whole-study results and caveats: Listed as cytomegalovirus-associated were 164 TCR beta chains.

The CDR3 has 16 residues. The V end was cut by 1 base, the J end by 4 bases, with 14 bases between. Germline CDR1 is SSHAT and CDR2 is FNYEAQ (reference sequence). The gene calls are TRBV7-7 and TRBJ2-1; perhaps TRBD2 as D (6 bases). Material: PBMCs. This TCR derives from a man aged 18 to 35 in good health and CMV-seronegative. Written as DNA, the CDR3 is TGTGCCAGCAGCTTAGGTACGGAGGGAGTATACAATGAGCAGTTCTTC. It yields the protein CASSLGTEGVYNEQFF.